Each of the 26 T cell receptor beta chains below was sequenced from the same sample in a study of blood T cell repertoires in COVID-19. Libraries were prepared by immunoSEQ multiplex PCR; TCRdb keeps only in-frame clonotypes and omits some of them. The sample contains about 92,000 clones, around 80% of which appear only once. The sequenced material came from peripheral blood. Source of these receptors: a man aged 45-60 years who had recovered from COVID-19.

This chain connects TRBV2 to TRBJ2-3, with D tentatively TRBD2 (6 bases). The V gene's germline CDR1 is SNHLY and CDR2 FYNNEI. This CDR3 comprises 16 residues. Between the trimmed V and J ends, which lost 4 bases and 0 bases, there was a span of 14 bases. CDR3 protein: CASSARDFASTDTQYF. CDR3 bases: TGTGCCAGCAGTGCCCGGGACTTTGCTAGCACAGATACGCAGTATTTT.

The chain couples TRBV4-2 to TRBJ2-5; 9 nucleotides line up with TRBD1. The CDR3 has 16 residues. The junction had 7 bases not matched to a gene; V was cut back by 4 bases and J by 1 base. Germline CDR1 and CDR2: LGHNA and YNFKEQ. The DNA of the CDR3 is TGTGCCAGCAGCCCCCGGGACAGGGACTTCCAAGAGACCCAGTACTTC. This gives the protein CASSPRDRDFQETQYF.

The rearrangement links TRBV19 to TRBJ1-5; tentative D call: TRBD1 (6 bases). Germline CDR1 reads LNHDA; CDR2 reads SQIVND (reference sequence). V was clipped by 5 bases and J by 0 bases, with 17 bases between them. There are 17 residues in the CDR3. CDR3 sequence (DNA): TGTGCCAGTAGTCCGACCTCCGGGACAACTAGCAATCAGCCCCAGCATTTT. This encodes CASSPTSGTTSNQPQHF.

The chain has TRBV5-4 and TRBJ1-1; 8 bases are shared with TRBD1. This CDR3 is 14 amino acids long. In germline, CDR1 is SGHNT, CDR2 YYREEE (reference sequence). The junction had 2 bases not matched to a gene; V was cut back by 0 bases and J by 4 bases. The CDR3 region is CASSLAGQGTEAFF. The CDR3 DNA reads as TGTGCCAGCAGCTTGGCCGGACAGGGCACTGAAGCTTTCTTT.

The CDR3 bases are TGCAGTGCTAGTCCCTGGGAGGACAAGCAGTTCTTC. Amino acid sequence: CSASPWEDKQFF. This chain links TRBV20-1 with TRBJ2-1; perhaps TRBD2 as D (6 bases). The CDR3 loop spans 12 amino acids. Germline V lookup: CDR1 DFQATT, CDR2 SNEGSKA (reference sequence). The V gene lost 3 bases and the J gene lost 11 bases, with 14 bases spanning the gap.

This clone was seen just once. The chain is built from TRBV24-1 and TRBJ2-2; TRBD1 matches 7 bases. The CDR3 spans 17 residues. Looked up from germline, CDR1 is KGHDR and CDR2 is SFDVKD. The ends lost 5 bases at V and 2 bases at J; junction bases unmatched: 10. CDR3 DNA sequence: TGTGCCACCAGTGCTCCCCCGGGACAGACAAACACCGGGGAGCTGTTTTTT. Protein: CATSAPPGQTNTGELFF.

Regarding this clone: A junction boundary mismatches the germline segment, possibly from a read error. The CDR3 here is CASSQDFSGLLF. As DNA, the CDR3 is TGTGCCAGCAGCCAAGACTTTTCAGGCCTACTTTTC. The V gene is TRBV3-1 (or the pseudogene TRBV3-2), the J gene TRBJ1-2; D uncertain. Germline values: CDR1 LGHDT, CDR2 YNNKEL (reference sequence). The CDR3 sequence is 12 residues long.

V and J are TRBV5-4 and TRBJ2-3, with TRBD1 matching 10 bases. The CDR3 runs to 14 residues. Germline loops: CDR1 SGHNT, CDR2 YYREEE (reference sequence). J gave up 5 bases and V 4 bases, and 4 bases lay outside the gene matches. This chain's CDR3 is CASSQGQGRDTQYF. The CDR3 nucleotides read TGTGCCAGCAGCCAGGGACAGGGGCGAGATACGCAGTATTTT.

This clone was counted a single time. The rearrangement joins TRBV30 to TRBJ2-7; 8 bases map to TRBD1. V shed 4 bases and J 4 bases; nucleotides not matched to a gene: 6. The CDR3 totals 13 residues. Germline assignment: CDR1 GTSNPN and CDR2 SVGIG (reference sequence). This CDR3 reads CAWKQGALYEQYF. The CDR3 DNA reads TGTGCCTGGAAGCAGGGGGCATTGTACGAGCAGTACTTC.

This clone was recorded a few times. CDR3 in DNA: TGTGCCAGCAGCTTATTCGGTGAGGGCTACACCTTC. It translates to CASSLFGEGYTF. The chain carries TRBV11-2 and TRBJ1-2; no firm D call. CDR1 and CDR2 (germline): SGHAT, FQNNGV. Trimming removed 2 bases from V and 8 bases from J, with 9 bases in between. CDR3 size: 12 residues.

This clone was found once. The chain combines TRBV25-1 with TRBJ2-2, with TRBD2 matching 8 bases. The length of the CDR3 is 15 residues. The V segment lost 4 bases and the J segment 5 bases; nucleotides outside the gene matches: 6. CDR1 and CDR2 from the germline V gene are MGHDK and SYGVNS. The CDR3 DNA sequence: TGTGCCAGCAGTGGAGAGCGGGGGAGGACCGGGGAGCTGTTTTTT. Translating it yields CASSGERGRTGELFF.

This rearrangement joins TRBV5-1 to TRBJ2-1; D is possibly TRBD2 (6 bases). Trimming removed 6 bases at V and 5 bases at J, with 18 bases between. The V gene's germline CDR1 is SGHRS and CDR2 YFSETQ. This CDR3 has 15 amino acids. Written as DNA, the CDR3 is TGCGCCAGCACGTTGGGCCAACTAGCAAACAATGAGCAGTTCTTC. Amino acids: CASTLGQLANNEQFF.

The chain combines TRBV19 with TRBJ2-1; D not resolved. The CDR3 length is 11 residues. The V end lost 6 bases, the J end lost 7 bases, and 7 bases lay between the germline ends. The germline gives CDR1 LNHDA, CDR2 SQIVND (reference sequence). For the CDR3, the DNA is TGTGCCAGTAGAGAGAAGAATGAGCAGTTCTTC. Protein product: CASREKNEQFF. Full variable domain (rest looked up from reference TRBV19 and TRBJ2-1): DGGITQSPKYLFRKEGQNVTLSCEQNLNHDAMYWYRQDPGQGLRLIYYSQIVNDFQKGDIAEGYSVSREKKESFPLTVTSAQKNPTAFYLCASREKNEQFFGPGTRLTVL.

The genes are TRBV18 and TRBJ1-3; D perhaps matches TRBD1 (5 bases). The CDR3 extends over 16 amino acids. CDR1 and CDR2 from the germline V gene are KGHSH and LQKENI. Trimming took off 6 bases at V and 0 bases at J, with 15 bases between the two ends. CDR3 coding DNA: TGTGCCAGCTCCCACGGGACTTCCAACTCTGGAAACACCATATATTTT. Protein: CASSHGTSNSGNTIYF.

Regarding this clone: Sequence at one end of the junction differs from germline and may be a read error. The chain couples TRBV10-3 to TRBJ2-1; D is uncertain. Germline V lookup: CDR1 ENHRY, CDR2 SYGVKD. This CDR3 region has 15 residues. The CDR3 loop is CAISESSGFYSEQFF. The CDR3 region has the DNA TGTGCCATCAGTGAGTCGAGTGGCTTCTACAGTGAGCAGTTCTTC.

The J gene is TRBJ2-1, the V gene TRBV7-3, with 13 positions matching TRBD2. The CDR3 loop spans 15 amino acids. The junction had 6 bases not matched to a gene; V was cut back by 6 bases and J by 7 bases. The germline CDR1 and CDR2 sequences are SGHTA and FQGTGA. CDR3 bases: TGTGCCAGCAGTACTAGCGGGAGGGACAGGAATGAGCAGTTCTTC. Protein sequence: CASSTSGRDRNEQFF. Based on the CDR3 plus reference TRBV7-3 and TRBJ2-1, the full variable domain is GAGVSQTPSNKVTEKGKYVELRCDPISGHTALYWYRQSLGQGPEFLIYFQGTGAADDSGLPNDRFFAVRPEGSVSTLKIQRTERGDSAVYLCASSTSGRDRNEQFFGPGTRLTVL.

The chain recombines TRBV19 with TRBJ1-4; possible D gene TRBD1, 6 bases. V was trimmed by 4 bases and J by 16 bases, leaving 22 bases between them. Germline assignment: CDR1 LNHDA and CDR2 SQIVND (reference sequence). The CDR3 runs to 14 residues. The CDR3 region is CASSSTAAPARGFF. CDR3 in DNA: TGTGCCAGTAGTAGCACCGCAGCGCCGGCCAGGGGGTTTTTT.

DNA for the CDR3: TGCAGCGCCGCGGGCCCGACAGGGGAGATTGATGGCTACACCTTC. As protein: CSAAGPTGEIDGYTF. The J gene is TRBJ1-2, the V gene TRBV29-1; the match to TRBD1 covers 8 bases. The CDR3 totals 15 residues. Germline-derived CDR1 and CDR2 are SQVTM and ANQGSEA. V was clipped by 7 bases and J by 6 bases; unmatched bases: 16. Combining the CDR3 with reference TRBV29-1 and TRBJ1-2 gives the whole variable domain SAVISQKPSRDICQRGTSLTIQCQVDSQVTMMFWYRQQPGQSLTLIATANQGSEATYESGFVIDKFPISRPNLTFSTLTVSNMSPEDSSIYLCSAAGPTGEIDGYTFGSGTRLTVV.

The rearrangement joins TRBV18 to TRBJ1-1, with no clear D. CDR1 and CDR2 (germline): KGHSH, LQKENI. With 2 bases removed from V and 3 bases from J, the gap between germline ends came to 10 bases. The CDR3 covers 14 residues. This CDR3 is CASSPVHTDTEAFF. The CDR3 DNA sequence: TGTGCCAGCTCACCAGTACATACAGACACTGAAGCTTTCTTT. The whole variable domain, filled in from reference TRBV18 and TRBJ1-1, reads NAGVMQNPRHLVRRRGQEARLRCSPMKGHSHVYWYRQLPEEGLKFMVYLQKENIIDESGMPKERFSAEFPKEGPSILRIQQVVRGDSAAYFCASSPVHTDTEAFFGQGTRLTVV.

V usage is TRBV3-1 (or the pseudogene TRBV3-2) and J usage is TRBJ1-2; unclear D gene. The CDR3 loop spans 16 amino acids. Germline lookup yields CDR1 LGHDT and CDR2 YNNKEL (reference sequence). With 0 bases removed from V and 4 bases from J, the gap between germline ends came to 15 bases. In DNA, the CDR3 is TGTGCCAGCAGCCAAGATTTCCGGTTACAGTTCTATGGCTACACCTTC. This gives the protein CASSQDFRLQFYGYTF.

The chain is built from TRBV7-8 and TRBJ1-6; a weak D match, TRBD1 (6 bases). Trimming shortened V by 0 bases and J by 7 bases, and 7 bases separated the two germline ends. The CDR3 loop spans 14 amino acids. Germline values: CDR1 SGHVS, CDR2 FQNEAQ. The CDR3 DNA sequence: TGTGCCAGCAGCTTAGCACAGGGAAATTCACCCCTCCACTTT. Protein: CASSLAQGNSPLHF.

The gene calls are TRBV5-6 and TRBJ2-7, with 9 nucleotides matching TRBD1. This CDR3 has 14 residues. The germline CDR1 and CDR2 sequences are SGHDT and YYEEEE. The V and J ends lost 4 bases and 5 bases, in that order; junction bases with no gene match: 7. CDR3: CASSRGQGINEQYF. The CDR3 DNA sequence: TGTGCCAGCAGCCGAGGACAGGGGATAAACGAGCAGTACTTC.

The rearrangement uses TRBV28 and TRBJ1-6; 9 nucleotides match TRBD1. The CDR3 covers 16 residues. The V and J ends lost 3 bases and 9 bases, in that order; junction bases with no gene match: 9. Per the germline V gene, CDR1 is MDHEN and CDR2 is SYDVKM. Here the CDR3 DNA reads TGTGCCAGCAGTTTTCGACAGGGGGGTGGTCGTTCACCCCTCCACTTT. Protein sequence: CASSFRQGGGRSPLHF.

The V gene is TRBV4-3, the J gene TRBJ1-2; no clear D gene. Deletions cut 5 bases from V and 4 bases from J, with 11 bases between. There are 13 residues in the CDR3. Germline values: CDR1 LGHNA, CDR2 YSLEER. This CDR3 is CASSANPLYGYTF. The CDR3 region has the DNA TGCGCCAGCAGCGCTAACCCCCTCTATGGCTACACCTTC.

The V gene is TRBV9, the J gene TRBJ1-2, with a possible D match to TRBD1 (6 bases). The CDR3 sequence is 14 residues long. The germline V gene encodes CDR1 SGDLS and CDR2 YYNGEE. Trimming cost V 3 bases and J 4 bases, with 13 bases left between them. The DNA for the CDR3 is TGTGCCAGCAGCGCCCCAGGGGCGGTCTATGGCTACACCTTC. As protein: CASSAPGAVYGYTF.

J is TRBJ2-2 and V is TRBV5-1, with 7 bases lining up with TRBD2. V lost 0 bases and J lost 5; bases outside the gene matches: 7. This CDR3 has 16 residues. Germline CDR1 SGHRS, CDR2 YFSETQ. As DNA, the CDR3 is TGCGCCAGCAGCTTGGCCTCGACTAGCCAGACCGGGGAGCTGTTTTTT. Translated: CASSLASTSQTGELFF.